This T cell receptor (beta chain) derives from a study of vaccination effects on CD4 cells after COVID-19. Study-level results: Marked clonal contraction was seen in infection- and vaccine-induced clones late after vaccination.

Clones were sequenced by immunoSEQ multiplex PCR, and TCRdb holds only the in-frame ones, with some missing. This table holds some 60,000 clones, approximately 79% found once. Note on this clone: As yet, its antigen is unknown.

Before any sequencing was done, the ViraFEST assay used viral peptide pools to expand antigen-specific CD4+ T cells. The culture ran for roughly 10 days before CD4+ T cells were isolated. Vaccinated participants had no history of SARS-CoV-2 infection and tested negative for nucleocapsid antibodies. Replacing half the medium with IL-2 medium was done on days 3 and 7. The starting material was CD4+ T cells from PBMCs cultured with HCoV-NL63 spike peptides, obtained before COVID-19 vaccination. This receptor was identified in a human donor who received a COVID-19 vaccine.

CDR3: CASSLQSPPGELFF. In nucleotides, the CDR3 is TGTGCCAGCAGCCTCCAATCCCCTCCCGGGGAGCTGTTTTTT. The chain is built from TRBV7-2 and TRBJ2-2; D is ambiguous. Germline lookup yields CDR1 SGHTA and CDR2 FQGNSA. This CDR3 is 14 amino acids long. The V gene lost 5 bases and the J gene lost 6 bases, with 13 bases spanning the gap. The entire variable domain, with the rest obtained from reference TRBV7-2 and TRBJ2-2, is as follows: GAGVSQSPSNKVTEKGKDVELRCDPISGHTALYWYRQSLGQGLEFLIYFQGNSAPDKSGLPSDRFSAERTGGSVSTLTIQRTQQEDSAVYLCASSLQSPPGELFFGEGSRLTVL.